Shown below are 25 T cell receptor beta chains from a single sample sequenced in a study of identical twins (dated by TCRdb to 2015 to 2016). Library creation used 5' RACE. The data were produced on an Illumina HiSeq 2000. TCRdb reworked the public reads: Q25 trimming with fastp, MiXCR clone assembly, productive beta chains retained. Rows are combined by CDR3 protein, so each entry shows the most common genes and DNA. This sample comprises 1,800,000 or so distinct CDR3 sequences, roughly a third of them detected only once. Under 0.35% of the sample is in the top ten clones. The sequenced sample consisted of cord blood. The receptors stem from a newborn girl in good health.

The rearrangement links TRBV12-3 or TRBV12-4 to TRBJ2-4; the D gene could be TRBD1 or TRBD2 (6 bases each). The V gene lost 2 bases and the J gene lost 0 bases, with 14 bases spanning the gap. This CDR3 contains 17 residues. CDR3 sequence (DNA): TGTGCCAGCAGTTTATGGGGGGCCGGACTAGCCAAAAACATTCAGTACTTC. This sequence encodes CASSLWGAGLAKNIQYF.

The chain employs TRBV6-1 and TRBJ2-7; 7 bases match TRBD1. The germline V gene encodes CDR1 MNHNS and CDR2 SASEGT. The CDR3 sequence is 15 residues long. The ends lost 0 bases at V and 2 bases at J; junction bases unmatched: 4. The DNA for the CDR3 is TGTGCCAGCAGTGAAGCCCGACAGGGCACCTACGAGCAGTACTTC. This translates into CASSEARQGTYEQYF.

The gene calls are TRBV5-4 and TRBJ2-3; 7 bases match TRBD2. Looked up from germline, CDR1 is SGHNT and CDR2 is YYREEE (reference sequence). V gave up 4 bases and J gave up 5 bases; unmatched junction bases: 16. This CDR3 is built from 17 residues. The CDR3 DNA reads TGTGCCAGCAGCCCACGCACCGGACTAGAACGGAAAGATACGCAGTATTTT. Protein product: CASSPRTGLERKDTQYF.

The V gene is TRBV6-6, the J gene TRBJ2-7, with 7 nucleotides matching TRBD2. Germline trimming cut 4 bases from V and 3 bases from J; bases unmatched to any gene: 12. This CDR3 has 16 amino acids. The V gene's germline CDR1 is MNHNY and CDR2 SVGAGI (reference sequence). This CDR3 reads CASSSTLARGSYEQYF. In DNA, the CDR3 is TGTGCCAGCAGTTCCACTCTAGCGCGGGGGAGCTACGAGCAGTACTTC.

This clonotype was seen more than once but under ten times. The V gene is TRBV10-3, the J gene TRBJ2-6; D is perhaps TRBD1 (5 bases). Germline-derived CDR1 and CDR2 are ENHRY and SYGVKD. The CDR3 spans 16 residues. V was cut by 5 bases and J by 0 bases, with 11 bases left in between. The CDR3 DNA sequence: TGTGCCATCAGTCCAGGGTACCCCTCTGGGGCCAACGTCCTGACTTTC. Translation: CAISPGYPSGANVLTF.

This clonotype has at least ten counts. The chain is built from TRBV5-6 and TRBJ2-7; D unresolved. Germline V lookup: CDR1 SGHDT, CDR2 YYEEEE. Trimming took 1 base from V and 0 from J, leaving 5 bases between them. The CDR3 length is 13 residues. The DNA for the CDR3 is TGTGCCAGCAGCTTGTGGTCCTCCTACGAGCAGTACTTC. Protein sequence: CASSLWSSYEQYF.

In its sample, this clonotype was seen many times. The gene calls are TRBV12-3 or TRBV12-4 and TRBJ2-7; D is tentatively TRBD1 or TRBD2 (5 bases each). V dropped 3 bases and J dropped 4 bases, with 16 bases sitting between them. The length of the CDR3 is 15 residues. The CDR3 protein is CASSLLTGRAYEQYF. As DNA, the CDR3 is TGTGCCAGCAGTTTGCTAACGGGACGAGCGTACGAGCAGTACTTC.

CDR3 protein: CASRIAGRRSYNEQFF. The DNA for the CDR3 is TGTGCCAGCAGAATAGCGGGGCGTAGGTCCTACAATGAGCAGTTCTTC. The chain uses TRBV11-2 and TRBJ2-1; TRBD2 agrees at 8 bases. V trimming: 6 bases; J trimming: 1 base; junction bases outside the gene matches: 8. This CDR3 has 16 amino acids. The germline V gene has CDR1 SGHAT and CDR2 FQNNGV.

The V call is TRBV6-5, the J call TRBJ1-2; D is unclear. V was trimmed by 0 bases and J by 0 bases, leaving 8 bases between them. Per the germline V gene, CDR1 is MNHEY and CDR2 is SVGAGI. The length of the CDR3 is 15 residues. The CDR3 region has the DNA TGTGCCAGCAGTTACTCGCGTACAGCTAACTATGGCTACACCTTC. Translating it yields CASSYSRTANYGYTF.

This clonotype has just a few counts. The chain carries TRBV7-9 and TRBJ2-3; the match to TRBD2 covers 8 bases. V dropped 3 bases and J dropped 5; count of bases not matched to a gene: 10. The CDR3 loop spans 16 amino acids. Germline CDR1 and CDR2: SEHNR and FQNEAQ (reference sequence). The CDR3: CASSFGTGGPGDTQYF. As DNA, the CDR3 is TGTGCCAGCAGCTTTGGTACGGGGGGGCCAGGAGATACGCAGTATTTT.

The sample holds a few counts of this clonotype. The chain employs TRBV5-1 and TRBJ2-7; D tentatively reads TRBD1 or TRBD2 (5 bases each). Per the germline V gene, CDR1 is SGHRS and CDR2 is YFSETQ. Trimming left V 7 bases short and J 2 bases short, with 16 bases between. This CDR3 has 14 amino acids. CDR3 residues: CASRPTPGPYEQYF. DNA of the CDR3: TGCGCCAGCCGCCCGACCCCGGGGCCCTACGAGCAGTACTTC.

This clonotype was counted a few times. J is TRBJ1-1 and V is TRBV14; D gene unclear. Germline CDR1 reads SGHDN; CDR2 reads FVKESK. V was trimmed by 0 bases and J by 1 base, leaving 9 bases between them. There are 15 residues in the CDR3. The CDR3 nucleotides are TGTGCCAGCAGCCAAGATCTGGGAGGGAACACTGAAGCTTTCTTT. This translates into CASSQDLGGNTEAFF.

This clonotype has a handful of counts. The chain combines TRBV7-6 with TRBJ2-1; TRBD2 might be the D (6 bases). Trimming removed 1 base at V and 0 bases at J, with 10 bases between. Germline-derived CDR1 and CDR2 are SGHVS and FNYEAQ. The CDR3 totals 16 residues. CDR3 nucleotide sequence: TGTGCCAGCAGCTTAGGTCAGGGAGGCTCCTACAATGAGCAGTTCTTC. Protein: CASSLGQGGSYNEQFF.

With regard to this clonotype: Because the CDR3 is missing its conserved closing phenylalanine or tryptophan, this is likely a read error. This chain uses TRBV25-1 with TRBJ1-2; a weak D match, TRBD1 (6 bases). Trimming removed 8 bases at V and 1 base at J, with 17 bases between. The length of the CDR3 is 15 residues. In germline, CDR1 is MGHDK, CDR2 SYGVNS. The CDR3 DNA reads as TGTGCCAGCCGACAGGCCGGCATCCTTAACTATGGCTACACCTTA. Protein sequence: CASRQAGILNYGYTL.

The DNA for the CDR3 is TGCAGTGCTAGAGCGAACGGAAACATTCAGTACTTC. Encoded protein: CSARANGNIQYF. The V and J genes are TRBV20-1 and TRBJ2-4, with D unclear. Germline CDR1 is DFQATT and CDR2 is SNEGSKA (reference sequence). The V and J ends lost 1 base and 6 bases respectively, with 7 bases between them. CDR3 size: 12 residues.

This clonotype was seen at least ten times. The CDR3 sequence is CSVEGPYEDRAYGYTF. The CDR3 DNA is TGCAGCGTTGAAGGGCCCTACGAAGACAGGGCCTATGGCTACACCTTC. The V gene is TRBV29-1, the J gene TRBJ1-2, with 7 nucleotides matching TRBD1. Germline CDR1 is SQVTM and CDR2 is ANQGSEA. This CDR3 comprises 16 residues. The V gene end was trimmed by 1 base and the J gene end by 4 bases; junction bases not matched to a gene: 12.

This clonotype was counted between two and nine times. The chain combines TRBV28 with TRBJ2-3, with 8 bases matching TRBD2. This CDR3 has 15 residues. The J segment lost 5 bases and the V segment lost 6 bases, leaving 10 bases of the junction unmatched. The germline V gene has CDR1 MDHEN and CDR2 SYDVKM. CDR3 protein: CASSPRLAMRDTQYF. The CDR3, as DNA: TGTGCCAGCAGCCCCAGACTAGCGATGAGAGATACGCAGTATTTT.

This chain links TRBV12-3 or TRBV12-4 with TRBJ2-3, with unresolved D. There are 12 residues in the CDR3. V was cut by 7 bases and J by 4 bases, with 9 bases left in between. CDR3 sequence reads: CASTRSADTQYF. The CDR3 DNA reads TGTGCCAGCACACGCAGTGCAGATACGCAGTATTTT.

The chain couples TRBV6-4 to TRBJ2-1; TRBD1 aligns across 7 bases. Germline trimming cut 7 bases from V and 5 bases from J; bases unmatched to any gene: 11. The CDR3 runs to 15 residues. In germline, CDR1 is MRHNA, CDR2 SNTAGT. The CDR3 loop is CASKIRQGLDNEQFF. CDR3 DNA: TGTGCCAGCAAAATTCGACAGGGCCTTGACAATGAGCAGTTCTTC.

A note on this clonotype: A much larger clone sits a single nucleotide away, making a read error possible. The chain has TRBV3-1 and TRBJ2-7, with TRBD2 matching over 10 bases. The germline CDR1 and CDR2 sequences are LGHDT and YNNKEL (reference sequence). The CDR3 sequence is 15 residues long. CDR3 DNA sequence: TGTGCCAGCCGCAACATAGCGGGAGGTGTCTACGAGCGGTACTTC. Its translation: CASRNIAGGVYERYF.

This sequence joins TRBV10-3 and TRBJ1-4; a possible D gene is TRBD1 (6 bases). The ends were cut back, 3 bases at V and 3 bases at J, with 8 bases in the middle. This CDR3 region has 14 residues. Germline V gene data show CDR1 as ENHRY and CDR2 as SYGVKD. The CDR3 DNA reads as TGTGCCATCAGTGACAGGGGAGCTAATGAAAAACTGTTTTTT. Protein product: CAISDRGANEKLFF.

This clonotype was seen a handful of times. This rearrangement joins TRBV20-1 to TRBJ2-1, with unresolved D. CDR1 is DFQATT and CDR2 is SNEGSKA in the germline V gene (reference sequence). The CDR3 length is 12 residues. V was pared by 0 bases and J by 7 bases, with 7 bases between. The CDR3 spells CSARDQWNEQFF. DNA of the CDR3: TGCAGTGCTAGAGATCAGTGGAATGAGCAGTTCTTC.

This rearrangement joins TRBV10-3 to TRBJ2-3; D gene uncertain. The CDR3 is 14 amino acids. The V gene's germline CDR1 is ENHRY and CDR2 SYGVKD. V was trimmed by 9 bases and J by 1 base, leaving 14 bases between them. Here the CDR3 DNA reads TGTGCCATGAGAAGGGAAGGCGGCACAGATACGCAGTATTTT. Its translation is CAMRREGGTDTQYF.

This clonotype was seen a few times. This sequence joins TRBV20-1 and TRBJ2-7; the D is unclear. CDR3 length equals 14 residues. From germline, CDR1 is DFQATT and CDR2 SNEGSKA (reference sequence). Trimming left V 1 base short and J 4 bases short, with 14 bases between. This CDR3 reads CSARVSGLIYEQYF. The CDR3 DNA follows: TGCAGTGCTAGAGTTTCGGGCTTGATATACGAGCAGTACTTC.

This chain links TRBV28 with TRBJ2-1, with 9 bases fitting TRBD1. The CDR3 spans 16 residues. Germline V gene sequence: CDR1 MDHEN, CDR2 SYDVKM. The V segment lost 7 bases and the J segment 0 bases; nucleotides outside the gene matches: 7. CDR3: CASNYLDRGSYNEQFF. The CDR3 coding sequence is TGTGCCAGCAACTACCTGGACAGGGGCTCCTACAATGAGCAGTTCTTC.